This TCR beta chain was retrieved from a study of cytomegalovirus exposure and HLA in healthy donors. Study context: Unique TCRs numbering some 80 million, obtained from HLA-typed donors, made up an early data release.

Findings of the study overall: In a later analysis, several top co-occurrence clusters appeared linked to parvovirus B19, influenza, CMV and Epstein-Barr virus. A later examination showed that TCR association rates differed by HLA locus, with DRB1 most and HLA-C fewest.

The V end lost 4 bases, the J end lost 7 bases, and 17 bases lay between the germline ends. CDR1 and CDR2 from the germline V gene are LNHDA and SQIVND (reference sequence). The CDR3 covers 15 residues. Concerning this clone itself: Its matching antigen is unknown.

Both 60 Vbeta primers and 13 Jbeta primers went into the PCR. How the authors handled the data: Among the unique TCR beta chains that a later analysis counted, 80 million to 100 million in all, about 11 million were shared. TCRdb keeps only in-frame clones here, not all; method: immunoSEQ multiplex PCR. That table gives V, J and clone size, and the DNA gave D and trimming. The profile covers approximately 100,000 clones, with about 85% appearing a single time and about 3.9% taken by the ten largest. Sequencing used PBMCs. This chain connects TRBV19 to TRBJ2-1, with D perhaps TRBD2 (7 bases). This TCR came from a man aged 25 to 40 in good health and CMV-seronegative. CDR3 DNA: TGTGCCAGTAGTAAGTGGGGGGGGCTGGGAAATGAGCAGTTCTTC. Residues: CASSKWGGLGNEQFF.